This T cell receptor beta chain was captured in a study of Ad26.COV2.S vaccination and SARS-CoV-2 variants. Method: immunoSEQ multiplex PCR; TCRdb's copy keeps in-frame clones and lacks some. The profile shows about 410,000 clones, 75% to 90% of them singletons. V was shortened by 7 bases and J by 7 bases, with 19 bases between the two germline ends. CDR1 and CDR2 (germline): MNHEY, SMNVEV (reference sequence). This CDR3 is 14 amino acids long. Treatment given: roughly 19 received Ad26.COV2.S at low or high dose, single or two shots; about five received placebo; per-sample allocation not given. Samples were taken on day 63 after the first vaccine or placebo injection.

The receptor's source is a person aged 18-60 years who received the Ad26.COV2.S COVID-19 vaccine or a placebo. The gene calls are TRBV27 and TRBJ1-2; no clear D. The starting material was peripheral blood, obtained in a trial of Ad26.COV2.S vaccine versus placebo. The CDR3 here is CASKIPRQEGGYTF. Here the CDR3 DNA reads TGTGCCAGCAAAATCCCGCGTCAGGAGGGTGGCTACACCTTC.